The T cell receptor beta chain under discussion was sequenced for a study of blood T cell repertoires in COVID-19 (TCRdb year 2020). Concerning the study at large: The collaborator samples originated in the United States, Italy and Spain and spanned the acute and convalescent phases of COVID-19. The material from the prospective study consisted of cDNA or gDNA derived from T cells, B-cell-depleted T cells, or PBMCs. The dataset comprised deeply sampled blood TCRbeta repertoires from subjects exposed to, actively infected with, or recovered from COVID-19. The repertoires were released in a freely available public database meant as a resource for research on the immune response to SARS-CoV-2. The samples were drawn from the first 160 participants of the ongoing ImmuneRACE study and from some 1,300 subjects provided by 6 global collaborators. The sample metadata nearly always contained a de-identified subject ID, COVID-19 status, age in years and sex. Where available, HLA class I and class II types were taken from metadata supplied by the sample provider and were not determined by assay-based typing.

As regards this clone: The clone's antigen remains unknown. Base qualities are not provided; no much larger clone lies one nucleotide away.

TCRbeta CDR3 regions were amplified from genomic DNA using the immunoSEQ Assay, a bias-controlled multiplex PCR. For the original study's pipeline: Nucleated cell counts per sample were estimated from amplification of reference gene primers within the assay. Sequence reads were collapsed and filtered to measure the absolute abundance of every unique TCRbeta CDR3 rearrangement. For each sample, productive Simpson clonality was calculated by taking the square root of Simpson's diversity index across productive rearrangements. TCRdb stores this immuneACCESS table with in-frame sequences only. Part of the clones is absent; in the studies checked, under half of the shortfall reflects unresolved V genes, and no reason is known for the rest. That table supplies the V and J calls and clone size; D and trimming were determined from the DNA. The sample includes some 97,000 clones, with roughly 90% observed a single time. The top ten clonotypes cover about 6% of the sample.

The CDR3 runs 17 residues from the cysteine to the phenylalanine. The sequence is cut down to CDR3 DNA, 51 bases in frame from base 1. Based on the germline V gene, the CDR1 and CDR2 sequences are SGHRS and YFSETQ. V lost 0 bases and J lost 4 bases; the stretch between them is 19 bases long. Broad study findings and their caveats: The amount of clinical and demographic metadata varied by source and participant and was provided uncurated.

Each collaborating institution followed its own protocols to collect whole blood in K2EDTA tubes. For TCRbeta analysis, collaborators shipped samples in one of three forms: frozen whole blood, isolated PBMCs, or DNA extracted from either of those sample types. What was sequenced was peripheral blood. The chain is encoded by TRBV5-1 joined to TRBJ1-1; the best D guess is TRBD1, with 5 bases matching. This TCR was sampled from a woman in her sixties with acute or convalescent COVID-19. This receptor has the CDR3 CASSLGQGTGWGTEAFF. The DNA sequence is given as TGCGCCAGCAGCTTGGGCCAGGGTACGGGCTGGGGCACTGAAGCTTTCTTT.